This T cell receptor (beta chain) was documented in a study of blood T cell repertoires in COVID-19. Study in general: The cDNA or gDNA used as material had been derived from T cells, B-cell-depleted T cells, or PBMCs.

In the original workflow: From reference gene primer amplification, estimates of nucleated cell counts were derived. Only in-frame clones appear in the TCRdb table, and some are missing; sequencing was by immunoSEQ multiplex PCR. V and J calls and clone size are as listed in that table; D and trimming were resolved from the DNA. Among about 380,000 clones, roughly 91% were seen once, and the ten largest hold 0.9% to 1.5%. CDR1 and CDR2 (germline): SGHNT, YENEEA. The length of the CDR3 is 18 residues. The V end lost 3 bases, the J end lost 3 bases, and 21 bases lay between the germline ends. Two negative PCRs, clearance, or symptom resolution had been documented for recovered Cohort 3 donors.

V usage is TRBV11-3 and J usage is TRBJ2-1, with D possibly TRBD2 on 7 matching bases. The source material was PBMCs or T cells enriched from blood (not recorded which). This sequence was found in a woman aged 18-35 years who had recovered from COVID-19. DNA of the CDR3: TGTGCCAGCAGCTTTTCTTTTCTAGGGGGGGGACTCTACAATGAGCAGTTCTTC. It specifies CASSFSFLGGGLYNEQFF.